This TCR beta chain was observed in a study of regulatory T cells in long-lasting Graves disease. About the research overall: Newly diagnosed Graves' patients had taken antithyroid drugs under 3 months.

Germline V lookup: CDR1 SGHRS, CDR2 YFSETQ. CDR3 length equals 14 residues. V trimming: 5 bases; J trimming: 7 bases; junction bases outside the gene matches: 6. Described time point: newly diagnosed GD, antithyroid drugs for less than 3 months. TCR sequences were obtained from RNA taken from PBMCs. Researchers made TCR beta libraries by using iRepertoire HTBI primers and running Arm-PCR on CDR3 regions. TCRdb analysed the multiplex PCR reads with MiXCR anew, one entry per CDR3 protein. In the table there are over 350,000 distinct CDR3 sequences, about 15% of which are singletons. This clonotype came up a few times. The data were also submitted as part of a second study, on T cells in Graves' hyperthyroidism and ophthalmopathy. From that report: Diagnostic assessment was based on clinical symptoms, serum thyroxine and TRAb, thyroid ultrasound and orbital computed tomography. An initial round of RT-PCR targeting the TCR CDR3 relied on the HTBI primer set.

The source of this sequence is a woman aged 40 to 50 with Graves disease. The sample in question was peripheral blood mononuclear cells (PBMCs), obtained at new diagnosis, from a patient treated with antithyroid drugs. The chain has TRBV5-1 and TRBJ2-1, with 10 bases matching TRBD2. The CDR3, as DNA: TGCGCCAGCAGTACACCGGGACTAGCGAATGAGCAGTTCTTC. Translation gives CASSTPGLANEQFF.